The 4 T cell receptor beta chains reported below all come from one sample, sequenced in a study of blood T cells in healthy people across ages. Using a J-beta primer mix together with a sample-barcoded 5' primer, a second PCR was run for roughly 7 to 12 cycles. TCRdb used MiXCR to reprocess the 5' RACE reads, holding one entry per CDR3 protein. The table shows over 950,000 distinct CDR3 sequences, with roughly 51% occurring only once. Specimen: blood. Receptors were obtained from an older woman in good health.

V and J are TRBV12-3 or TRBV12-4 and TRBJ1-1; possible D gene TRBD1, 6 bases. Trimming took off 5 bases at V and 2 bases at J, with 12 bases between the two ends. The CDR3 consists of 14 residues. DNA of the CDR3: TGTGCCAGCAGTCCCCAGGGGCCCAACACTGAAGCTTTCTTT. Its protein is CASSPQGPNTEAFF.

The chain employs TRBV2 and TRBJ2-3, with a tentative D call TRBD1 (6 bases). Germline CDR1 is SNHLY and CDR2 is FYNNEI. CDR3 length equals 14 residues. The V end was cut by 9 bases, the J end by 1 base, with 14 bases between. The CDR3 bases are TGTGCCAGTGCAGGGGCTTTTGGCACAGATACGCAGTATTTT. Its protein is CASAGAFGTDTQYF.

This clonotype was observed a few times. This chain connects TRBV20-1 to TRBJ2-7; tentatively, D is TRBD1 or TRBD2 (6 bases each). Trimming stripped 6 bases from V and 3 bases from J, with 15 bases between. This CDR3 region has 13 residues. CDR1 is DFQATT and CDR2 is SNEGSKA in the germline V gene (reference sequence). This CDR3 reads CSAVRDIDYEQYF. The DNA of the CDR3 is TGCAGTGCCGTGCGGGACATAGACTACGAGCAGTACTTC.

V and J are TRBV20-1 and TRBJ1-3; the match to TRBD1 covers 9 bases. The junction had 1 base not matched to a gene; V was cut back by 3 bases and J by 4 bases. The CDR3 consists of 13 residues. The V gene's germline CDR1 is DFQATT and CDR2 SNEGSKA (reference sequence). As DNA, the CDR3 is TGCAGTGCTAGGACAGGGGGAGGAAACACCATATATTTT. Amino acid sequence: CSARTGGGNTIYF.